Each of the 13 T cell receptor beta chains below was sequenced from the same sample in a study of T cells expressing NK-cell markers. From its re-call of the 5' RACE reads, TCRdb lists each CDR3 protein once, without DNA. This specimen shows 450,000 to 600,000 distinct CDR3 sequences; the ten leading clones hold roughly 3.4%. The sequencing sample was made of blood T cells: a sorted CD56 or NKG2C T cell subset, CD4+ or CD8+ T cells, or bulk PBMC T cells (not recorded which). The receptor set was obtained from a man aged 18 to 30 in good health.

V usage is TRBV5-6 and J usage is TRBJ1-2; TCRdb's D call of TRBD1 is untestable without DNA. The germline gives CDR1 SGHDT, CDR2 YYEEEE. The CDR3 is 16 amino acids. CDR3 in amino acids: CASSLSGGGFSYGYTF.

The chain links TRBV29-1 to TRBJ2-5; TCRdb's D call of TRBD1 is untestable without DNA. CDR1 and CDR2 (germline): SQVTM, ANQGSEA. The CDR3 has 13 amino acids. CDR3 loop: CSAERGLKTTQYF.

The rearrangement joins TRBV4-2 to TRBJ2-1; TCRdb's D gene call, TRBD2, goes unchecked for lack of DNA. This CDR3 comprises 19 residues. CDR1 is LGHNA and CDR2 is YNFKEQ in the germline V gene. The CDR3 is CASSQAALAGGGWKNEQFF.

This chain connects TRBV6-1 to TRBJ2-7; lacking DNA, the TRBD2 call made by TCRdb goes unchecked. CDR3 length: 15 amino acids. The germline V gene has CDR1 MNHNS and CDR2 SASEGT. CDR3 in amino acids: CASSGLAGGEGEQYF.

The chain employs TRBV27 and TRBJ1-4; TCRdb proposes TRBD1, but this gene call is untestable without DNA. There are 15 residues in the CDR3. CDR1 and CDR2 (germline): MNHEY, SMNVEV (reference sequence). The CDR3 loop is CASSPRQGSNEKLFF.

This chain connects TRBV27 to TRBJ2-3. CDR3 length: 15 amino acids. The V gene's germline CDR1 is MNHEY and CDR2 SMNVEV (reference sequence). The CDR3 sequence: CASSLGQVLTDTQYF.

V is TRBV15 and J is TRBJ2-4; the D gene TCRdb calls, TRBD1, cannot be checked with no DNA. Germline lookup yields CDR1 LNHNV and CDR2 YYDKDF (reference sequence). The CDR3 spans 13 residues. The CDR3 loop reads CATSRDAGQDQYF.

The rearrangement links TRBV10-3 to TRBJ1-2; TCRdb outputs TRBD1, but without DNA this stays unchecked. There are 15 residues in the CDR3. Germline CDR1 and CDR2: ENHRY and SYGVKD. CDR3 amino acids: CAISPPGQGSDGYTF.

V usage is TRBV18 and J usage is TRBJ2-5; lacking DNA, the TRBD2 call made by TCRdb goes unchecked. There are 17 residues in the CDR3. CDR1 and CDR2 from the germline V gene are KGHSH and LQKENI. Here the CDR3 reads CASSPLRTSGRAETQYF.

This chain links TRBV28 with TRBJ2-5; TCRdb proposes TRBD2, but this gene call is untestable without DNA. Germline V gene sequence: CDR1 MDHEN, CDR2 SYDVKM. This CDR3 region has 13 residues. The CDR3 spells CATLVSGGETQYF.

The chain combines TRBV6-2 or TRBV6-3 with TRBJ2-1; TCRdb's assignment of TRBD1 cannot be checked, as there is no DNA. The CDR3 has 13 residues. Germline V CDR1 and CDR2: MNHEY, SVGEGT. CDR3 amino acids: CASSSGQTNEQFF.

The CDR3 here is CASRRQGANGELFF. V is TRBV7-3 and J is TRBJ2-2; TCRdb proposes TRBD1, but this gene call is untestable without DNA. CDR3 length: 14 residues. The germline V gene encodes CDR1 SGHTA and CDR2 FQGTGA. The variable domain in full, with the rest retrieved from reference TRBV7-3 and TRBJ2-2, is GAGVSQTPSNKVTEKGKYVELRCDPISGHTALYWYRQSLGQGPEFLIYFQGTGAADDSGLPNDRFFAVRPEGSVSTLKIQRTERGDSAVYLCASRRQGANGELFFGEGSRLTVL.

This rearrangement joins TRBV6-1 to TRBJ2-1; there is no DNA to check the TCRdb D call of TRBD1. Germline V gene sequence: CDR1 MNHNS, CDR2 SASEGT. The CDR3 covers 14 residues. The chain's CDR3 is CASSPQGRGNEQFF.